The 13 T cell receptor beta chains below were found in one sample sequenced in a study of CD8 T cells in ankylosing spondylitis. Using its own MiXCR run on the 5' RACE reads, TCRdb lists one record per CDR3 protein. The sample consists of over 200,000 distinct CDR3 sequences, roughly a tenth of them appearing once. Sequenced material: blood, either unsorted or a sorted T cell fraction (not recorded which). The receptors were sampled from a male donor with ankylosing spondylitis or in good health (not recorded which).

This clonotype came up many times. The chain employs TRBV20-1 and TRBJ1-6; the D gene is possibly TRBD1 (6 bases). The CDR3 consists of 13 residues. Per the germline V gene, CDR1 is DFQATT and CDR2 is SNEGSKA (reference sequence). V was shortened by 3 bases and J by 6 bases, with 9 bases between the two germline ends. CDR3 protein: CSASRTANSPLHF. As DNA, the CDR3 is TGCAGTGCTAGTCGGACAGCTAATTCACCCCTCCACTTT.

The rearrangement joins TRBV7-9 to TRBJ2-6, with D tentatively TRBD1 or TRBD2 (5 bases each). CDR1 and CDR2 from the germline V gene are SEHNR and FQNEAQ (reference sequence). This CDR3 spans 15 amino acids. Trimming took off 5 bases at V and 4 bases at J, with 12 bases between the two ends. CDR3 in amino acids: CASSPRGEGANVLTF. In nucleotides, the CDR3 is TGTGCCAGCAGCCCTAGAGGGGAAGGGGCCAACGTCCTGACTTTC. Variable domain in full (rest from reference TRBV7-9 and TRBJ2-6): DTGVSQNPRHKITKRGQNVTFRCDPISEHNRLYWYRQTLGQGPEFLTYFQNEAQLEKSRLLSDRFSAERPKGSFSTLEIQRTEQGDSAMYLCASSPRGEGANVLTFGAGSRLTVL.

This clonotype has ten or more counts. As DNA, the CDR3 is TGTGCCAGCAGTTTACACCAGAACACTGAAGCTTTCTTT. Translated, it gives CASSLHQNTEAFF. The chain is built from TRBV12-3 or TRBV12-4 and TRBJ1-1, with D unresolved. CDR3 length equals 13 residues. V lost 2 bases and J lost 1, with 5 bases in between.

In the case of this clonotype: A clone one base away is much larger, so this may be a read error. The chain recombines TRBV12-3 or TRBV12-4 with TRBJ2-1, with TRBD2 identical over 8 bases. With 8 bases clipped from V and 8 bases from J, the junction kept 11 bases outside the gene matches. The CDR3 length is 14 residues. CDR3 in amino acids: CASGRGANTYEQFF. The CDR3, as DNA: TGTGCCAGCGGGCGGGGGGCCAATACTTATGAGCAGTTCTTC.

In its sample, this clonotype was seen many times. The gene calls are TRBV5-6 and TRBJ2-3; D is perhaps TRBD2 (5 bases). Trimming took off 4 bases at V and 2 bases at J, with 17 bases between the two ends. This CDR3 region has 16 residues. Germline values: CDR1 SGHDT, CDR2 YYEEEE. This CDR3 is CASSRGMVEFTDTQYF. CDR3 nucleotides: TGTGCCAGCAGCCGAGGGATGGTGGAATTCACAGATACGCAGTATTTT. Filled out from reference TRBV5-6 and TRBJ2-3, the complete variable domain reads DAGVTQSPTHLIKTRGQQVTLRCSPKSGHDTVSWYQQALGQGPQFIFQYYEEEERQRGNFPDRFSGHQFPNYSSELNVNALLLGDSALYLCASSRGMVEFTDTQYFGPGTRLTVL.

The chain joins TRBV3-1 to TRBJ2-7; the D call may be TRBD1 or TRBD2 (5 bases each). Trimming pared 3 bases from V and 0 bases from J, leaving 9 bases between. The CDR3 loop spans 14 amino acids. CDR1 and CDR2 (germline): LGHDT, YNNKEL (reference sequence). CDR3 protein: CASSHRDDSYEQYF. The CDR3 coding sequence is TGTGCCAGCAGCCACCGGGACGACTCCTACGAGCAGTACTTC.

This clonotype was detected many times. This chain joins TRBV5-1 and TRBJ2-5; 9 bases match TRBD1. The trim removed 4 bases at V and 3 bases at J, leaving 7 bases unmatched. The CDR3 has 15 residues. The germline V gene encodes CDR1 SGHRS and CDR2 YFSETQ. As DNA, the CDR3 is TGCGCCAGCAGCCCGGGGACAGGGAATAAAGAGACCCAGTACTTC. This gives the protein CASSPGTGNKETQYF. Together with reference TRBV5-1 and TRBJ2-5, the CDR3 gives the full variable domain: KAGVTQTPRYLIKTRGQQVTLSCSPISGHRSVSWYQQTPGQGLQFLFEYFSETQRNKGNFPGRFSGRQFSNSRSEMNVSTLELGDSALYLCASSPGTGNKETQYFGPGTRLLVL.

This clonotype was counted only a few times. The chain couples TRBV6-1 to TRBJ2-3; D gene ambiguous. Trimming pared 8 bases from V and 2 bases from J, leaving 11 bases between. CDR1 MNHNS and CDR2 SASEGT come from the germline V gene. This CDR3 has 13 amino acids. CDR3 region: CASGMELTDTQYF. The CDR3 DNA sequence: TGTGCCAGCGGGATGGAGCTCACAGATACGCAGTATTTT.

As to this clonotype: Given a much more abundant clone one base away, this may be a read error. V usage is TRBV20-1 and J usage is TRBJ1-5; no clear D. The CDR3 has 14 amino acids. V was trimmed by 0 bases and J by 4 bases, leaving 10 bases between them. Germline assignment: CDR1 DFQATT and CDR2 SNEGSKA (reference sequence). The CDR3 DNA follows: TGCAGTGCTAGAGATCTCTCCAGGAATCAGCCCCAGCATTTT. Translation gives CSARDLSRNQPQHF.

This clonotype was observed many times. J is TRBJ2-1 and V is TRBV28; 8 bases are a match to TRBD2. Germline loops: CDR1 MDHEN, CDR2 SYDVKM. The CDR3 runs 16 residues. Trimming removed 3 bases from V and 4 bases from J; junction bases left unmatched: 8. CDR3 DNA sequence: TGTGCCAGCAGTTTCGGGGGGGCCCTCCTATACAATGAGCAGTTCTTC. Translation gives CASSFGGALLYNEQFF.

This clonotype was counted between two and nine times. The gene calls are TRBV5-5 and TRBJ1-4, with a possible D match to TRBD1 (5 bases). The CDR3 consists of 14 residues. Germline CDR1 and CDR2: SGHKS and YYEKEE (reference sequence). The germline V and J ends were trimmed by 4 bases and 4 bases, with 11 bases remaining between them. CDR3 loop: CASSGTADNEKLFF. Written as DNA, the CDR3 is TGTGCCAGCAGCGGGACGGCAGATAATGAAAAACTGTTTTTT.

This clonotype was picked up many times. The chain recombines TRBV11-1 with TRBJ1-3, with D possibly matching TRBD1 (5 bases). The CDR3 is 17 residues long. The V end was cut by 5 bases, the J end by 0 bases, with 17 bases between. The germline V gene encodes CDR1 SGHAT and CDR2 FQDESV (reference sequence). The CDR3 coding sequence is TGTGCCAGCAGCCAAGGGGACCTTTCACTCTCTGGAAACACCATATATTTT. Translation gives CASSQGDLSLSGNTIYF.

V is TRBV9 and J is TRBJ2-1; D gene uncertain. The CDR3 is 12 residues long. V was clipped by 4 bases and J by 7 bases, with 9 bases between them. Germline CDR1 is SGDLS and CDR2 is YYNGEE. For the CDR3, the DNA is TGTGCCAGCAGCCCCCAAGGTAATGAGCAGTTCTTC. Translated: CASSPQGNEQFF.